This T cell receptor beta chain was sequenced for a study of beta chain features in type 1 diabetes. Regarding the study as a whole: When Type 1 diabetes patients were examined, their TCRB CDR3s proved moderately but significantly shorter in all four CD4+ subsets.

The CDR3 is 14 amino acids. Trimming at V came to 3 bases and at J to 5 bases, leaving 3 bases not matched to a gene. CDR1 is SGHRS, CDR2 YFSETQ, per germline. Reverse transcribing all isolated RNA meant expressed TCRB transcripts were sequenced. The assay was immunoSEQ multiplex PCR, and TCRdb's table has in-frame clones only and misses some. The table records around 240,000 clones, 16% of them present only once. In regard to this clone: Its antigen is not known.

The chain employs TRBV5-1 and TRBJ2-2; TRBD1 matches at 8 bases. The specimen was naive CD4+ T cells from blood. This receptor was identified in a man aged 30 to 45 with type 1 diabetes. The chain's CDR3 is CASSSGQVTGELFF. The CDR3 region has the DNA TGCGCCAGCAGCTCGGGACAGGTGACCGGGGAGCTGTTTTTT.